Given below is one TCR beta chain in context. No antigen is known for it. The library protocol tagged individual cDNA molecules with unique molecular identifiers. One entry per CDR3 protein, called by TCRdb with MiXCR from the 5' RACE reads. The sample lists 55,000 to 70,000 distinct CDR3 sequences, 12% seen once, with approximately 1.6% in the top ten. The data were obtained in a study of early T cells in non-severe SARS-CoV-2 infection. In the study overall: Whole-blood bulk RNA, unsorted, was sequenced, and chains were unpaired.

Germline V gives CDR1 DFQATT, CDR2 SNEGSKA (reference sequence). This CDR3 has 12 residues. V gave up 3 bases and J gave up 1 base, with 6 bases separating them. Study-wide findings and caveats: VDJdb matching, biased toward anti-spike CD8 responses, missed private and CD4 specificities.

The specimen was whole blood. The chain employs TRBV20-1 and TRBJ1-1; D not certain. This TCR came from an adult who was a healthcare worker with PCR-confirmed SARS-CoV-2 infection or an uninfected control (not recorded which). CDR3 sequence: CSARAPNTEAFF. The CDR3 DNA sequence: TGCAGTGCTAGGGCCCCGAACACTGAAGCTTTCTTT.